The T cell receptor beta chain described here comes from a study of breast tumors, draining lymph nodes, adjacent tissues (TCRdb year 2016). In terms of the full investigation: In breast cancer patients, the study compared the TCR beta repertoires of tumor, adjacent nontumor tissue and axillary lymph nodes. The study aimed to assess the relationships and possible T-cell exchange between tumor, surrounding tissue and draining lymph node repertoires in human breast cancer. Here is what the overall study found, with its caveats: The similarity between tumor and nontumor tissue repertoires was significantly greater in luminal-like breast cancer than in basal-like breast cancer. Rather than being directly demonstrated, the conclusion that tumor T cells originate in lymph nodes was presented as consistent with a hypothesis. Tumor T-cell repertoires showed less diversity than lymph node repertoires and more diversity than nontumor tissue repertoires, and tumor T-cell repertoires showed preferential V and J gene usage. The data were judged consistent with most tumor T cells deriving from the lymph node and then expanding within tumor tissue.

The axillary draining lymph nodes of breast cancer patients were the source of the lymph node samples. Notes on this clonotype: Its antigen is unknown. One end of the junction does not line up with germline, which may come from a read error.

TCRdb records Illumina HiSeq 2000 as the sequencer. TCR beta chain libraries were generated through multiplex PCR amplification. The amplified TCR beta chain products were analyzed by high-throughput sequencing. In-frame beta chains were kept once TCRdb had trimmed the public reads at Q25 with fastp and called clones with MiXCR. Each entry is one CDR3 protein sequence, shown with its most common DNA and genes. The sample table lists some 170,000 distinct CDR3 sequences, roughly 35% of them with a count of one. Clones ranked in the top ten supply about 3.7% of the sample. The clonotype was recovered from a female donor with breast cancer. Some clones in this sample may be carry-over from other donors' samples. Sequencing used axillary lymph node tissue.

The DNA is TGTGCATCCGGCCCAAGATCGGGCGCTGAGCGGCTCTTC. Protein translation: CASGPRSGAERLF. This chain joins TRBV15 to TRBJ2-1; the D gene is perhaps TRBD2, on 5 matching bases. From the germline V gene (reference sequence), CDR1 is LNHNV and CDR2 is YYDKDF. The CDR3 holds 13 amino acids from the cysteine to the phenylalanine. Solely the CDR3 DNA is kept, with 39 bases framed from the first base.